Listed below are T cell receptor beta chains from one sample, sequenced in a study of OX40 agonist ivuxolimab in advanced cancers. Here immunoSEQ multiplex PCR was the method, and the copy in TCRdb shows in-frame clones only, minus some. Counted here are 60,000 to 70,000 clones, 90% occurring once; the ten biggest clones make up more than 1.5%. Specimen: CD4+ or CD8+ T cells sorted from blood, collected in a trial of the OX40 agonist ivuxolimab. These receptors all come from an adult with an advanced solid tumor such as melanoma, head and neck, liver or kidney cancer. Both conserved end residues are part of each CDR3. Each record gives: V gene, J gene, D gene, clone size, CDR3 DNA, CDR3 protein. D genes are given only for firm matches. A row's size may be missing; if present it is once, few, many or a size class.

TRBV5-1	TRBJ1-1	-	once	TGCGCCAGCAGCTCGCAAGCGAACACTGAAGCTTTCTTT	CASSSQANTEAFF
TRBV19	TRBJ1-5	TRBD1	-	TGTGCCAGTAGTGACAGGGGGCGGCCCCAGCATTTT	CASSDRGRPQHF
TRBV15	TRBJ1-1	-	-	TGTGCCACCAGCAGATTCAGGGAAGGGAACACTGAAGCTTTCTTT	CATSRFREGNTEAFF
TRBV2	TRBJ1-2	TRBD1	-	TGTGCCAGCAGGCTACAGGGGGCAGACTATGGCTACACCTTC	CASRLQGADYGYTF
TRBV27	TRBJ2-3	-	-	TGTGCCAGCAGTTTAGATCCTGGAGATACGCAGTATTTT	CASSLDPGDTQYF
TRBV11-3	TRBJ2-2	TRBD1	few	TGTGCCAGCAGCTCCAACCAGGGACAGGGGAACACCGGGGAGCTGTTTTTT	CASSSNQGQGNTGELFF
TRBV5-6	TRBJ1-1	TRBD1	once	TGTGCCAGCACCCAGGGGGACACTGAAGCTTTCTTT	CASTQGDTEAFF
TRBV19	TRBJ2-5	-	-	TGTGCCAGTACCGACTACCAAGAGACCCAGTACTTC	CASTDYQETQYF
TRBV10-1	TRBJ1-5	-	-	TGCGCCAGCAGTGACCACACATTCGGGGGGGGGAATCAGCCCCAGCATTTT	CASSDHTFGGGNQPQHF
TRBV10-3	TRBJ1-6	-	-	TGTGCCACCGCCCGGACAGTCCTATCTTGGGGGGGATATTCACCCCTCCACTTT	CATARTVLSWGGYSPLHF
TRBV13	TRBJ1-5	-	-	TGTGCCAGCAGCTCAAACGGACGGAATAGCAATCAGCCCCAGCATTTT	CASSSNGRNSNQPQHF
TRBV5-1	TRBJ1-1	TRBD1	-	TGCGCCAGCAGCAGAGGGGGCTTGGACACTGAAGCTTTCTTT	CASSRGGLDTEAFF
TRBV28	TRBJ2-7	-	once	TGTGCCAGCAGGGAGATAAAATACTACGAGCAGTACTTC	CASREIKYYEQYF
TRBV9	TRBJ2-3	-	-	TGTGCCAGCAGCGTCGGGACGGCCGCTAGCACAGATACGCAGTATTTT	CASSVGTAASTDTQYF
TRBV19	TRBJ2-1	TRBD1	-	TGTGCCAGTAGTCCGTTGGACAGGGGAAACAATGAGCAGTTCTTC	CASSPLDRGNNEQFF